This entry lists 9 T cell receptor beta chains sequenced from one sample in a study of blood T cell repertoires in COVID-19. TCRdb's table, derived via immunoSEQ multiplex PCR, lists solely in-frame clones and lacks some. Here the sample spans 65,000 to 75,000 clones, roughly 84% being singletons. Specimen: peripheral blood. The receptors stem from a man older than 75 with acute or convalescent COVID-19.

The chain employs TRBV29-1 and TRBJ1-1; 7 bases line up with TRBD1. This CDR3 is 16 amino acids long. With 6 bases clipped from V and 3 bases from J, the junction kept 16 bases outside the gene matches. CDR1 and CDR2 (germline): SQVTM, ANQGSEA. In DNA, the CDR3 is TGCAGCGTGATAGGACAGGTATGGACAGGAGACACTGAAGCTTTCTTT. It codes for CSVIGQVWTGDTEAFF.

This clone has just one count. This chain uses TRBV6-5 with TRBJ1-1; TRBD1 is a possible D gene (6 bases). V lost 3 bases, J lost 3 bases, and 11 bases lay in between. This CDR3 region has 14 residues. Germline V gene sequence: CDR1 MNHEY, CDR2 SVGAGI. The CDR3: CASSYRQVDTEAFF. The CDR3 bases are TGTGCCAGCAGTTATAGACAGGTGGACACTGAAGCTTTCTTT.

This rearrangement joins TRBV28 to TRBJ1-4; TRBD1 is a possible D gene (5 bases). CDR1 and CDR2 from the germline V gene are MDHEN and SYDVKM. V was pared by 7 bases and J by 4 bases, with 16 bases between. The CDR3 spans 15 residues. This chain's CDR3 is CASIWGGGVNEKLFF. The DNA of the CDR3 is TGTGCCAGCATATGGGGAGGAGGGGTTAATGAAAAACTGTTTTTT.

The chain couples TRBV7-2 to TRBJ2-2; 7 nucleotides line up with TRBD2. Per germline, CDR1 SGHTA and CDR2 FQGNSA. This CDR3 region has 14 residues. With V trimmed by 5 bases and J by 8 bases, 8 bases remained unmatched. The CDR3 protein is CASSPERGGGELFF. CDR3 coding DNA: TGTGCCAGCAGCCCAGAGCGGGGCGGGGGGGAGCTGTTTTTT.

The V gene is TRBV10-3, the J gene TRBJ1-6; D may be TRBD1 (6 bases). The germline V and J ends were trimmed by 6 bases and 7 bases, with 16 bases remaining between them. The CDR3 length is 15 residues. CDR1 is ENHRY, CDR2 SYGVKD, per germline. This CDR3 is CAIRGTGTENSPLHF. Here the CDR3 DNA reads TGTGCCATCAGGGGAACAGGGACGGAAAATTCACCCCTCCACTTT.

This clone came up once. J is TRBJ1-1 and V is TRBV19; maybe TRBD1 (6 bases). The CDR3 runs to 13 residues. CDR1 LNHDA and CDR2 SQIVND come from the germline V gene (reference sequence). The V end lost 6 bases, the J end lost 0 bases, and 8 bases lay between the germline ends. The CDR3 region is CASSRGMNTEAFF. The CDR3 DNA reads TGTGCCAGTAGCAGGGGTATGAACACTGAAGCTTTCTTT.

This clone was detected once. The gene calls are TRBV18 and TRBJ1-1, with TRBD1 matching 11 bases. CDR3 length equals 16 residues. V gave up 6 bases and J gave up 4 bases; unmatched junction bases: 10. Per germline, CDR1 KGHSH and CDR2 LQKENI. The CDR3 loop reads CASSYGQGALGTEAFF. CDR3 nucleotide sequence: TGTGCCAGCTCCTACGGACAGGGGGCTTTGGGCACTGAAGCTTTCTTT.

V is TRBV6-6 and J is TRBJ1-1, with 8 bases that match TRBD1. The CDR3 extends over 14 amino acids. Germline-derived CDR1 and CDR2 are MNHNY and SVGAGI (reference sequence). V lost 8 bases and J lost 6; bases outside the gene matches: 11. CDR3 sequence reads: CASYLRGRDSEAFF. The CDR3 DNA reads TGTGCCAGCTATCTCAGGGGGCGCGACTCTGAAGCTTTCTTT.

The V call is TRBV11-2, the J call TRBJ1-2; the D is unclear. There are 15 residues in the CDR3. Trimming removed 1 base at V and 5 bases at J, with 14 bases between. From germline, CDR1 is SGHAT and CDR2 FQNNGV. This CDR3 reads CASSLGPREGYGYTF. CDR3 coding DNA: TGTGCCAGCAGCTTAGGGCCCCGAGAGGGTTATGGCTACACCTTC.